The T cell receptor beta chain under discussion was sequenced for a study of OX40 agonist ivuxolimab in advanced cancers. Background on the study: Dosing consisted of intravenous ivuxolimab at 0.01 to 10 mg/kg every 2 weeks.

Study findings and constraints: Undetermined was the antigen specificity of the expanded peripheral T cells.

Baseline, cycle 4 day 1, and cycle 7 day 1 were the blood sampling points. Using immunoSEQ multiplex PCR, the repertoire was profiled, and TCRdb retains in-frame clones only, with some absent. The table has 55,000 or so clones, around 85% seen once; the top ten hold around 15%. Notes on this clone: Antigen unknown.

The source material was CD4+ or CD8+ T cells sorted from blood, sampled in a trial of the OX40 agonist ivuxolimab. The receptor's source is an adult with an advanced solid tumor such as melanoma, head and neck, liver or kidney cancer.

CDR3 coding DNA: TGTGCCAGCTCACGGAATAAGAAAATCCGGGACGGGTCCTACGAGCAGTACTTC. Encoded protein: CASSRNKKIRDGSYEQYF. The chain has TRBV18 and TRBJ2-7, with D possibly being TRBD1 or TRBD2 (5 bases each). V lost 4 bases to trimming and J lost 1 base, with 23 bases between them. This CDR3 is 18 amino acids long. The germline V gene encodes CDR1 KGHSH and CDR2 LQKENI.